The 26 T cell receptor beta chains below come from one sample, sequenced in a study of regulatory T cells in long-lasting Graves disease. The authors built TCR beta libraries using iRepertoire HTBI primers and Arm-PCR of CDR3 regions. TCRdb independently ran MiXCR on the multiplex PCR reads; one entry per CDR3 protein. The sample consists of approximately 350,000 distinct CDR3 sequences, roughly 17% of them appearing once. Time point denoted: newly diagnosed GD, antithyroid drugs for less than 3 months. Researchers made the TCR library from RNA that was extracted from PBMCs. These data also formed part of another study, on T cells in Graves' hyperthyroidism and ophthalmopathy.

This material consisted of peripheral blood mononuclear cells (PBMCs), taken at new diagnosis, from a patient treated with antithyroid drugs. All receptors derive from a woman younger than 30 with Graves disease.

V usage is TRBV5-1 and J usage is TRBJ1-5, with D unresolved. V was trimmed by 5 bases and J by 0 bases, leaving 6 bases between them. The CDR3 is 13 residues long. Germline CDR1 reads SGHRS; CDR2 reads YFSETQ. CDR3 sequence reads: CASSVNSNQPQHF. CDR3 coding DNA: TGCGCCAGCAGTGTGAATAGCAATCAGCCCCAGCATTTT.

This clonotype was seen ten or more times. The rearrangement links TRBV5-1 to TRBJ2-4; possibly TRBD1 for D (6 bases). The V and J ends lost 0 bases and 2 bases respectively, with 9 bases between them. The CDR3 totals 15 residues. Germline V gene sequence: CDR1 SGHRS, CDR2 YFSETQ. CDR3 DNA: TGCGCCAGCAGCTTGGCCAGGGGATCCAAAAACATTCAGTACTTC. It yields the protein CASSLARGSKNIQYF.

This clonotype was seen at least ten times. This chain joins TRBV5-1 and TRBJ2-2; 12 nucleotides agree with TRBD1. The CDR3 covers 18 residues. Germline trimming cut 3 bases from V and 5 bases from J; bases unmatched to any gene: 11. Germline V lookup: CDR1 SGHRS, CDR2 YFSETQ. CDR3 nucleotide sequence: TGCGCCAGCAGCTCAACTGCGGGACAGGGGGCGAGGACCGGGGAGCTGTTTTTT. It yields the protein CASSSTAGQGARTGELFF.

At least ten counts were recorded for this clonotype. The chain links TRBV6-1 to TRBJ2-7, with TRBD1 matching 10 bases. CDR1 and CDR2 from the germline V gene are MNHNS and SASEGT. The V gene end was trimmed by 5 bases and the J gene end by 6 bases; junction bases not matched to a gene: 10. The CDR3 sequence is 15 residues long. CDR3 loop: CASSHSRDRGREQYF. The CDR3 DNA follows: TGTGCCAGCAGTCACAGCCGGGACAGGGGCCGCGAGCAGTACTTC.

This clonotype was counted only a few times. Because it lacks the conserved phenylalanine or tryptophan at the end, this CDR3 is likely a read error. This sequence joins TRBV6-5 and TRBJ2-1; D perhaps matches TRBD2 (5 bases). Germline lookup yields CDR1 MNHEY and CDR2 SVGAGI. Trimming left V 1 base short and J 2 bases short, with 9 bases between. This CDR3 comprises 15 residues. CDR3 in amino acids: CASSYYRGTYNEQFL. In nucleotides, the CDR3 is TGTGCCAGCAGTTACTACCGGGGTACCTACAATGAGCAGTTCCTC.

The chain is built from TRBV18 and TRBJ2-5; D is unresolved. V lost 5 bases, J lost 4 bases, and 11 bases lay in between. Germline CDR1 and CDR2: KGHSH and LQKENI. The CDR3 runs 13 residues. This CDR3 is CASSSSQRETQYF. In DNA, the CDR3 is TGTGCCAGCTCATCAAGCCAGCGAGAGACCCAGTACTTC.

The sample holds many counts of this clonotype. CDR3 sequence (DNA): TGTGCCAGCAGTGTTGGCGGGAGGGGCACAGATACGCAGTATTTT. Translating gives CASSVGGRGTDTQYF. V is TRBV9 and J is TRBJ2-3, with TRBD2 identical over 9 bases. Germline V lookup: CDR1 SGDLS, CDR2 YYNGEE. With V trimmed by 5 bases and J by 1 base, 5 bases remained unmatched. The CDR3 has 15 amino acids.

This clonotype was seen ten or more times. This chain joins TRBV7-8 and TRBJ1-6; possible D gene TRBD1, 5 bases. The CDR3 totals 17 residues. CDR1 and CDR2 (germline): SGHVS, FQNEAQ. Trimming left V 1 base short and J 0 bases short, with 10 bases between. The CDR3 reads CASSLDGGSSYNSPLHF. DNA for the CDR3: TGTGCCAGCAGCTTAGATGGGGGAAGCTCCTATAATTCACCCCTCCACTTT.

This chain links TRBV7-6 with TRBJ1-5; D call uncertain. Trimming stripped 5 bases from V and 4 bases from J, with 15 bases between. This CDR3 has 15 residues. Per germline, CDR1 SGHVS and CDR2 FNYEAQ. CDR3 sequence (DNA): TGTGCCAGCAGCCTCCGGGCAGTGGGTAATCAGCCCCAGCATTTT. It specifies CASSLRAVGNQPQHF. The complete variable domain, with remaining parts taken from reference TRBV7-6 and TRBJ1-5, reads GAGVSQSPRYKVTKRGQDVALRCDPISGHVSLYWYRQALGQGPEFLTYFNYEAQQDKSGLPNDRFSAERPEGSISTLTIQRTEQRDSAMYRCASSLRAVGNQPQHFGDGTRLSIL.

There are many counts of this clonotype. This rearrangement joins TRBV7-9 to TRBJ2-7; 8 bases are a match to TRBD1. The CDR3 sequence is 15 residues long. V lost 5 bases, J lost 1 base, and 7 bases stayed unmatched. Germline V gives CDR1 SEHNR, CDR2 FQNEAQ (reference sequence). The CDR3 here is CASSDAGTGSYEQYF. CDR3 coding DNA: TGTGCCAGCAGCGACGCCGGGACAGGTTCCTACGAGCAGTACTTC.

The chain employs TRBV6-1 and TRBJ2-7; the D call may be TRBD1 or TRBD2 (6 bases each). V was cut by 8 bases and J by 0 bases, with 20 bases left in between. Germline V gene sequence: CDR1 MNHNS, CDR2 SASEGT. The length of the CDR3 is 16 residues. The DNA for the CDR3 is TGTGCCAGCGGTAATCCGGCGGGGACATCCTCCTACGAGCAGTACTTC. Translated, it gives CASGNPAGTSSYEQYF.

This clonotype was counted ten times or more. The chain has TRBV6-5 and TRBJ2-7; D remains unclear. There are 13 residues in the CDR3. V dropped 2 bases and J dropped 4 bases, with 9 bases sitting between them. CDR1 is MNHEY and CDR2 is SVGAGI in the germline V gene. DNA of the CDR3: TGTGCCAGCAGTTACGCAGCGACTTACGAGCAGTACTTC. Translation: CASSYAATYEQYF.

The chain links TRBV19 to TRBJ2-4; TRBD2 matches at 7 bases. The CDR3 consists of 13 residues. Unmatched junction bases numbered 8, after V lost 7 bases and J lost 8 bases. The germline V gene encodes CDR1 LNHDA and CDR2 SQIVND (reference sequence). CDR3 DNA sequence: TGTGCCAGTAATAACGGACTAGGTGACATTCAGTACTTC. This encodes CASNNGLGDIQYF.

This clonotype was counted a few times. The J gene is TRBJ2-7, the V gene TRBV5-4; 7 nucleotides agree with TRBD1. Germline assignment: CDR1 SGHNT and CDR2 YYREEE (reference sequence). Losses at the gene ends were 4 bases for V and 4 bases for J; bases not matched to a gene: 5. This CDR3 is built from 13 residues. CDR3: CASSPGQRYEQYF. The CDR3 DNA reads TGTGCCAGCAGCCCGGGACAGCGTTACGAGCAGTACTTC.

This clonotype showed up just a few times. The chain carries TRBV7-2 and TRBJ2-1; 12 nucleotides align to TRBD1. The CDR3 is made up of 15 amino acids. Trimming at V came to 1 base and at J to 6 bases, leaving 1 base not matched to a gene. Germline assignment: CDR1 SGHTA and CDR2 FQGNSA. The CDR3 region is CASSLEGQGANEQFF. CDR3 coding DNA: TGTGCCAGCAGCTTAGAGGGACAGGGGGCCAATGAGCAGTTCTTC.

CDR3 protein: CASRGAFPYNEQFF. In DNA, the CDR3 is TGTGCCAGCAGAGGGGCCTTTCCCTACAATGAGCAGTTCTTC. The J gene is TRBJ2-1, the V gene TRBV25-1; TRBD1 might be the D (5 bases). Germline values: CDR1 MGHDK, CDR2 SYGVNS. Trimming left V 6 bases short and J 2 bases short, with 11 bases between. The CDR3 extends over 14 amino acids.

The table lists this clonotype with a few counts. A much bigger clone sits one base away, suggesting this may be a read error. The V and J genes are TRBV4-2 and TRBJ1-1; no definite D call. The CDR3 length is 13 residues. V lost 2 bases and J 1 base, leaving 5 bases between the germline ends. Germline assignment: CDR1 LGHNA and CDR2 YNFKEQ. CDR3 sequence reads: CASSQTRNTEAFF. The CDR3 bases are TGTGCCAGCAGCCAAACAAGGAACACTGAAGCTTTCTTT.

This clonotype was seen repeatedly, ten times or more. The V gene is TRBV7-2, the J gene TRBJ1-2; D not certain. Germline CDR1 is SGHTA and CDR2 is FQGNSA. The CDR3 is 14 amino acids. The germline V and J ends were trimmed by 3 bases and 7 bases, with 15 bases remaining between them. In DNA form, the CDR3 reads TGTGCCAGCAGCTTGGGCAGGAACACTTTTGGCTACACCTTC. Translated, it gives CASSLGRNTFGYTF.

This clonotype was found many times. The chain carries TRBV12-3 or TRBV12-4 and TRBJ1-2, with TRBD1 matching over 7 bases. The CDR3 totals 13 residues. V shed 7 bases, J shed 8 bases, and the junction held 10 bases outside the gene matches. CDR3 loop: CASTTGVWNGYTF. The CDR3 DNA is TGTGCCAGCACCACAGGGGTATGGAACGGCTACACCTTC.

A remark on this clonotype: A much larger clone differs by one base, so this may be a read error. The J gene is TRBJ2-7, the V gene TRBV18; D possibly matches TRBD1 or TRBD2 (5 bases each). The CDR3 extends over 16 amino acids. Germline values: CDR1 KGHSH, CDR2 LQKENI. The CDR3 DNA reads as TGTGCCAGCTCACCACAGTTCGGGGCCGTATCCTACGAGCGGTACTTC. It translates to CASSPQFGAVSYERYF.

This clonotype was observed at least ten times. This chain's CDR3 is CASSLGLRGEKLFF. Here the CDR3 DNA reads TGTGCCAGCAGTTTAGGGTTAAGAGGAGAAAAACTGTTTTTT. The J gene is TRBJ1-4, the V gene TRBV28; no definite D call. CDR1 is MDHEN and CDR2 is SYDVKM in the germline V gene. Trimming stripped 2 bases from V and 8 bases from J, with 12 bases between. The CDR3 length is 14 residues.

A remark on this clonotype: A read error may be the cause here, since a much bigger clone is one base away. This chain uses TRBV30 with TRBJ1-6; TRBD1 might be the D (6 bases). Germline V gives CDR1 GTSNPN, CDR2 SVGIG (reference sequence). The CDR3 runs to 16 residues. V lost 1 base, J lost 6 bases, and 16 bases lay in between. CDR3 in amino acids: CAWSAAGLRGNSPLHF. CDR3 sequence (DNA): TGTGCCTGGAGTGCGGCAGGACTCAGGGGTAATTCACCCCTCCACTTT.

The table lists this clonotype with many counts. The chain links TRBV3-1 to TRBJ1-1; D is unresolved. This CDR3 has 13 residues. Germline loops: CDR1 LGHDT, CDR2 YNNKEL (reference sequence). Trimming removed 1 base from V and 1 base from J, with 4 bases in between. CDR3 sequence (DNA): TGTGCCAGCAGCCAAGGGGGGAACACTGAAGCTTTCTTT. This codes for CASSQGGNTEAFF.

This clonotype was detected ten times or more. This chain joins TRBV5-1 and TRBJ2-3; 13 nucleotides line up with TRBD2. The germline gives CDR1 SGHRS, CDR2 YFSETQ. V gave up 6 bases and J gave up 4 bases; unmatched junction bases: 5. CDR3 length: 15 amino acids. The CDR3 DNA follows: TGCGCCAGCACGAGGACTAGCGGGAGCTCAGATACGCAGTATTTT. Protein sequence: CASTRTSGSSDTQYF. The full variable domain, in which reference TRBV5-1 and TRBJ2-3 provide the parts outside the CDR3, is KAGVTQTPRYLIKTRGQQVTLSCSPISGHRSVSWYQQTPGQGLQFLFEYFSETQRNKGNFPGRFSGRQFSNSRSEMNVSTLELGDSALYLCASTRTSGSSDTQYFGPGTRLTVL.

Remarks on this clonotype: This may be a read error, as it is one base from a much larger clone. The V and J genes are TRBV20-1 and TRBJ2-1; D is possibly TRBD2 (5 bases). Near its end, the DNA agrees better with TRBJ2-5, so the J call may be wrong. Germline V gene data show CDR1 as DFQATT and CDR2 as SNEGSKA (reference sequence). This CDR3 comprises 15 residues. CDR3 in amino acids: CSAQASTDHRGIQYF. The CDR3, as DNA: TGCAGTGCCCAAGCCTCGACCGACCACCGAGGGATCCAGTACTTC.

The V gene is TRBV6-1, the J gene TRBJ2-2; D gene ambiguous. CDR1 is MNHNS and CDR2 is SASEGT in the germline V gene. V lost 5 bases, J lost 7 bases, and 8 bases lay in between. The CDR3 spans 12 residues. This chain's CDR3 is CASSPGGGELFF. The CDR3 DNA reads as TGTGCCAGCAGTCCGGGTGGCGGGGAGCTGTTTTTT.